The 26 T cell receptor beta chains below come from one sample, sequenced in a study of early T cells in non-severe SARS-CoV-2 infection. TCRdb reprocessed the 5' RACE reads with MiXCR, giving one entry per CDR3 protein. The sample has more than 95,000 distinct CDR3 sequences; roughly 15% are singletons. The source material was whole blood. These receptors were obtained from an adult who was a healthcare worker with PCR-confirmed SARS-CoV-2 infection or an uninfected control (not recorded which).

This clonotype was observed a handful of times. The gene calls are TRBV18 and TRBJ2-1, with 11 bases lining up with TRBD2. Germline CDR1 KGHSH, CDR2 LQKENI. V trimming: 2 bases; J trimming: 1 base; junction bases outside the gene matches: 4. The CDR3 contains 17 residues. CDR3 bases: TGTGCCAGCTCACCAGGACTAGCGGGTGATTCCTACAATGAGCAGTTCTTC. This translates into CASSPGLAGDSYNEQFF.

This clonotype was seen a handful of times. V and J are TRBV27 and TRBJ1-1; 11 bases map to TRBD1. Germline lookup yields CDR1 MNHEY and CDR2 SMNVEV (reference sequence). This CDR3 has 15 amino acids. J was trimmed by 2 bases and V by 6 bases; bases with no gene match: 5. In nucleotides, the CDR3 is TGTGCCAGCAGGGAGGGGACAGGGGGAAACACTGAAGCTTTCTTT. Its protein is CASREGTGGNTEAFF.

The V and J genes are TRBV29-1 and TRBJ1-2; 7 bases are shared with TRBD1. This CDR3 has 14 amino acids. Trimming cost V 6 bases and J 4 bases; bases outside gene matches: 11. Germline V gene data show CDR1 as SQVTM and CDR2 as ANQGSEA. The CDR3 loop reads CSVADRDWAYGYTF. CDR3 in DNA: TGCAGCGTGGCCGACAGGGATTGGGCCTATGGCTACACCTTC.

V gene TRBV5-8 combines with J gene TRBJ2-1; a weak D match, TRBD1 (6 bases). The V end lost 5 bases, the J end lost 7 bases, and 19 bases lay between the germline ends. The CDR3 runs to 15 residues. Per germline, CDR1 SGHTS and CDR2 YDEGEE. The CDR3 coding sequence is TGTGCCAGCAGACCTGAAGAACAGGGTAGTAATGAGCAGTTCTTC. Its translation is CASRPEEQGSNEQFF.

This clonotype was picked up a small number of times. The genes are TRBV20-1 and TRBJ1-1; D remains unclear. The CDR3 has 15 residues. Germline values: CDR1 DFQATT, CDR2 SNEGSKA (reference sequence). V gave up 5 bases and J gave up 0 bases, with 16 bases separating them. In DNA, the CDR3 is TGCAGTGCTGGGGTCCCGAGTCGAGTGAACACTGAAGCTTTCTTT. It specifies CSAGVPSRVNTEAFF.

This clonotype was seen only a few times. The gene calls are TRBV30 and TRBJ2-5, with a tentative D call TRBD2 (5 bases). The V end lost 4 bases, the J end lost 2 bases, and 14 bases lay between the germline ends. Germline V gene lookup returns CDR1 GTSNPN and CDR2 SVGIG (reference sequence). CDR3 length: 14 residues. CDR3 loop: CAWTPAAEQETQYF. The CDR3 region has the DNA TGTGCCTGGACTCCTGCAGCGGAACAAGAGACCCAGTACTTC.

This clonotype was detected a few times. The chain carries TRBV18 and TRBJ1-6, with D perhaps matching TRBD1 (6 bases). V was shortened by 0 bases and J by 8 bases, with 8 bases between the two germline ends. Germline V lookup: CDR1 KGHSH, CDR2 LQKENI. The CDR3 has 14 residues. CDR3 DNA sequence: TGTGCCAGCTCACCACCTCCAGGGGATTCACCCCTCCACTTT. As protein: CASSPPPGDSPLHF.

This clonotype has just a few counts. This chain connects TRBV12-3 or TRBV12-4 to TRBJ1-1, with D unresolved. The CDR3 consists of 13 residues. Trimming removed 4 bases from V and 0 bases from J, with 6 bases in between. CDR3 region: CASSSRLNTEAFF. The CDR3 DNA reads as TGTGCCAGCAGTTCCCGATTGAACACTGAAGCTTTCTTT.

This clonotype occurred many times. The CDR3 spells CATSTTDTQYF. In DNA, the CDR3 is TGTGCCACCAGTACCACAGATACGCAGTATTTT. This rearrangement joins TRBV24-1 to TRBJ2-3; the D is unclear. The length of the CDR3 is 11 residues. Trimming left V 6 bases short and J 2 bases short, with 2 bases between. Germline CDR1 reads KGHDR; CDR2 reads SFDVKD.

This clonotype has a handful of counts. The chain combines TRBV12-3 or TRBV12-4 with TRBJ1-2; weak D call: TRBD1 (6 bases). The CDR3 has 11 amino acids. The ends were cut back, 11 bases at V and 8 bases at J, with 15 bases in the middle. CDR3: CALPGGGGYTF. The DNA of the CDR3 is TGTGCCCTTCCGGGAGGGGGAGGCTACACCTTC.

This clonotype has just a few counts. For the CDR3, the DNA is TGTGCCAGCAGTGAGGACAGGGGCCAAGAGACCCAGTACTTC. Translation: CASSEDRGQETQYF. This sequence joins TRBV2 and TRBJ2-5; 9 bases map to TRBD1. The junction had 0 bases not matched to a gene; V was cut back by 3 bases and J by 1 base. This CDR3 has 14 residues. Germline V CDR1 and CDR2: SNHLY, FYNNEI.

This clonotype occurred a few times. The CDR3 sequence: CASSDGGQPQHF. The CDR3 coding sequence is TGTGCCAGCAGTGATGGGGGCCAGCCCCAGCATTTT. The rearrangement joins TRBV6-2 or TRBV6-3 to TRBJ1-5; maybe TRBD1 (6 bases). Germline CDR1 reads MNHEY; CDR2 reads SVGEGT. The CDR3 loop spans 12 amino acids. Trimming took off 5 bases at V and 7 bases at J, with 9 bases between the two ends.

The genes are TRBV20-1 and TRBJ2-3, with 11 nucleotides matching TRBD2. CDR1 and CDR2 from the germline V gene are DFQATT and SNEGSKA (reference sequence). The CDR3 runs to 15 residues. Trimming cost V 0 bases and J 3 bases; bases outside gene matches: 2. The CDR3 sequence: CSARELAGGTDTQYF. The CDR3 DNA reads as TGCAGTGCTAGAGAGTTAGCGGGGGGGACAGATACGCAGTATTTT.

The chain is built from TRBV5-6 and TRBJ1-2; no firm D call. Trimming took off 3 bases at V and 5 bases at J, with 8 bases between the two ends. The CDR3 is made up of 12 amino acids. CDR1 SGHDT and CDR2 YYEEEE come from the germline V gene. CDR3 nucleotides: TGTGCCAGCAGCTACCCACCGTATGGCTACACCTTC. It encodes CASSYPPYGYTF.

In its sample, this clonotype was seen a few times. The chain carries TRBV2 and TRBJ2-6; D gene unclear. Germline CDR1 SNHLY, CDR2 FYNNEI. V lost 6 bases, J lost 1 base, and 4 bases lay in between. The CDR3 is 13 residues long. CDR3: CASRGSGANVLTF. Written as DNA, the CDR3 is TGTGCCAGCAGGGGTTCTGGGGCCAACGTCCTGACTTTC.

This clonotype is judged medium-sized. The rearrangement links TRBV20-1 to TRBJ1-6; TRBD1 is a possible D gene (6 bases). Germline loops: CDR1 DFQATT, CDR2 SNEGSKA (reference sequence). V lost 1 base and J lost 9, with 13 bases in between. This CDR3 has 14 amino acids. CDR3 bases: TGCAGTGCTAGAGTCGCAGGGGAGGTTTCACCCCTCCACTTT. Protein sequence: CSARVAGEVSPLHF.

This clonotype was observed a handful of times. The CDR3 sequence is CASSFGRTAPGELFF. CDR3 in DNA: TGCGCCAGCAGTTTTGGACGGACGGCCCCCGGGGAGCTGTTTTTT. The chain employs TRBV5-1 and TRBJ2-2; D not certain. The CDR3 is 15 residues long. With 5 bases removed from V and 6 bases from J, the gap between germline ends came to 17 bases. Germline V gene lookup returns CDR1 SGHRS and CDR2 YFSETQ.

CDR3 nucleotide sequence: TGCAGTGCTAGAGATGGGACAGGCTCTTCACCCCTCCACTTT. Translation gives CSARDGTGSSPLHF. V gene TRBV20-1 combines with J gene TRBJ1-6; 8 bases line up with TRBD1. This CDR3 has 14 amino acids. Germline V gene data show CDR1 as DFQATT and CDR2 as SNEGSKA (reference sequence). With 0 bases clipped from V and 9 bases from J, the junction kept 4 bases outside the gene matches.

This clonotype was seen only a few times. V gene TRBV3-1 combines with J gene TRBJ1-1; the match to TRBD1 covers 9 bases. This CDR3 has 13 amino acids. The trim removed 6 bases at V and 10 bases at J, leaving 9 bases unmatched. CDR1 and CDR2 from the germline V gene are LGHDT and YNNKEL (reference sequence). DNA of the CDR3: TGTGCCAGCAGACCGGGGGGACAGGGCGCAGCTTTCTTT. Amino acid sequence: CASRPGGQGAAFF.

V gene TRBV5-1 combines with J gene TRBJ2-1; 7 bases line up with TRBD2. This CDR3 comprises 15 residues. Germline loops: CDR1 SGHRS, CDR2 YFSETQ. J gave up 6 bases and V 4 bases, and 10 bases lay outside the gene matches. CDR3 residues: CASSTGLGLSNEQFF. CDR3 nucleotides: TGCGCCAGCAGCACCGGACTAGGGCTTAGCAATGAGCAGTTCTTC.

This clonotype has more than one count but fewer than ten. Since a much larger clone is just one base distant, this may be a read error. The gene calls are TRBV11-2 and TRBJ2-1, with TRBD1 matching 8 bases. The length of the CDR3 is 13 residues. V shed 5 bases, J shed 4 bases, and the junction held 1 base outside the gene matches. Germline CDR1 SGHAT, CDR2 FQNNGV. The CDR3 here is CASSRTGYNEQFF. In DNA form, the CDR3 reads TGTGCCAGCAGCCGGACAGGGTACAATGAGCAGTTCTTC.

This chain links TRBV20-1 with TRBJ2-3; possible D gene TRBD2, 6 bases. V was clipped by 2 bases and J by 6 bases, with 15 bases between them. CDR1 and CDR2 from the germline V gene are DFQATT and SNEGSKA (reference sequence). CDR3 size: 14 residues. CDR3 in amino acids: CSARSSVKGDTQYF. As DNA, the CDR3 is TGCAGTGCTAGATCTAGCGTCAAGGGGGATACGCAGTATTTT.

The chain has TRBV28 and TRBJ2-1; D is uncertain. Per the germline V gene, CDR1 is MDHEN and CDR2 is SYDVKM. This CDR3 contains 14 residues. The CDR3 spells CSTGRTTTYNEQFF. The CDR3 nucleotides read TGTTCTACGGGCCGAACGACGACCTACAATGAGCAGTTCTTC.

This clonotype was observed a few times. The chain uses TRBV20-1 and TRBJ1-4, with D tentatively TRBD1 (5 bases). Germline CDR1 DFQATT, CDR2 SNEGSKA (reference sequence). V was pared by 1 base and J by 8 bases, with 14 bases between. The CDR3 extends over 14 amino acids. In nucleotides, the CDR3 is TGCAGTGCTAGAGGACCAGGGAGAGGGGAAAAACTGTTTTTT. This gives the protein CSARGPGRGEKLFF.

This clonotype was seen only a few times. Here the CDR3 DNA reads TGTGCCAGCAGCCAAGATGGCACACCAGAGACCCAGTACTTC. Encoded protein: CASSQDGTPETQYF. V is TRBV14 and J is TRBJ2-5; no reliable D call. CDR3 length: 14 amino acids. The V and J ends lost 0 bases and 4 bases respectively, with 9 bases between them. The germline V gene has CDR1 SGHDN and CDR2 FVKESK.

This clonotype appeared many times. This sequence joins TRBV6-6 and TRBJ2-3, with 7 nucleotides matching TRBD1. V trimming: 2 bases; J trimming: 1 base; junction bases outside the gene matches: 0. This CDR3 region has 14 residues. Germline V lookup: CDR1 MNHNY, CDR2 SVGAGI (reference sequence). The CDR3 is CASSYRGRTDTQYF. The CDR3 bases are TGTGCCAGCAGTTACAGGGGGCGCACAGATACGCAGTATTTT.